One sample yielded the 20 T cell receptor beta chains listed below, sequenced in a study of CD8+ T cells in alopecia areata. Reverse transcribed after extraction, RNA yielded cDNA as the sequencing template. Sequencing was performed with immunoSEQ multiplex PCR; in TCRdb, only in-frame clones are kept and a portion is missing. The data contain 170,000 or so clones, around 50% of them singletons. The material sequenced was CD4+ T cells sorted from blood, taken at week 0. The receptors originated from a human donor with alopecia areata.

J is TRBJ2-1 and V is TRBV9; the D gene is possibly TRBD1 (5 bases). CDR3 length: 15 amino acids. The germline gives CDR1 SGDLS, CDR2 YYNGEE. V was cut by 3 bases and J by 7 bases, with 17 bases left in between. In DNA form, the CDR3 reads TGTGCCAGCAGCGCCCAGGGTAGTTATTTGAATGAGCAGTTCTTC. Translation: CASSAQGSYLNEQFF.

V usage is TRBV6-1 and J usage is TRBJ2-7, with a tentative D call TRBD2 (6 bases). The germline V and J ends were trimmed by 1 base and 6 bases, with 13 bases remaining between them. The CDR3 totals 14 residues. Germline loops: CDR1 MNHNS, CDR2 SASEGT. The CDR3 sequence: CASSEGGGRREQYF. The CDR3, as DNA: TGTGCCAGCAGTGAAGGGGGAGGACGGCGCGAGCAGTACTTC.

The chain joins TRBV14 to TRBJ1-2; D unclear. The CDR3 totals 15 residues. Germline assignment: CDR1 SGHDN and CDR2 FVKESK. Trimming left V 0 bases short and J 7 bases short, with 15 bases between. The CDR3 is CASSQDVSPHSGYTF. Written as DNA, the CDR3 is TGTGCCAGCAGCCAAGACGTGAGCCCCCATTCTGGCTACACCTTC. Combining the CDR3 with reference TRBV14 and TRBJ1-2 gives the whole variable domain EAGVTQFPSHSVIEKGQTVTLRCDPISGHDNLYWYRRVMGKEIKFLLHFVKESKQDESGMPNNRFLAERTGGTYSTLKVQPAELEDSGVYFCASSQDVSPHSGYTFGSGTRLTVV.

V is TRBV29-1 and J is TRBJ2-7; TRBD1 aligns across 8 bases. Per the germline V gene, CDR1 is SQVTM and CDR2 is ANQGSEA. With 3 bases clipped from V and 0 bases from J, the junction kept 10 bases outside the gene matches. The CDR3 runs 16 residues. This CDR3 reads CSVDSPGTGSSYEQYF. CDR3 nucleotides: TGCAGCGTTGATTCTCCTGGGACAGGCAGCTCCTACGAGCAGTACTTC.

This sequence joins TRBV30 and TRBJ2-5; TRBD2 matches at 8 bases. The CDR3 runs to 14 residues. The V and J ends lost 1 base and 5 bases, in that order; junction bases with no gene match: 6. From germline, CDR1 is GTSNPN and CDR2 SVGIG (reference sequence). The CDR3: CAWSDRGGLETQYF. Written as DNA, the CDR3 is TGTGCCTGGAGTGACCGGGGGGGCCTCGAGACCCAGTACTTC. Together with reference TRBV30 and TRBJ2-5, the CDR3 gives the full variable domain: SQTIHQWPATLVQPVGSPLSLECTVEGTSNPNLYWYRQAAGRGLQLLFYSVGIGQISSEVPQNLSASRPQDRQFILSSKKLLLSDSGFYLCAWSDRGGLETQYFGPGTRLLVL.

This rearrangement joins TRBV4-1 to TRBJ2-3, with D tentatively TRBD2 (5 bases). Germline CDR1 and CDR2: MGHRA and YSYEKL. This CDR3 spans 15 amino acids. V was pared by 2 bases and J by 6 bases, with 15 bases between. CDR3 sequence (DNA): TGCGCCAGCAGCCAACCCGTTCTAGCACGGGATACGCAGTATTTT. Its translation is CASSQPVLARDTQYF.

The genes are TRBV7-9 and TRBJ2-3; D uncertain. Trimming removed 5 bases at V and 4 bases at J, with 7 bases between. Germline lookup yields CDR1 SEHNR and CDR2 FQNEAQ (reference sequence). CDR3 length equals 12 residues. CDR3 nucleotides: TGTGCCAGCAGCATCAACTCAGATACGCAGTATTTT. Amino acids: CASSINSDTQYF.

The genes are TRBV4-2 and TRBJ2-7; the match to TRBD2 covers 8 bases. This CDR3 is built from 13 residues. Germline lookup yields CDR1 LGHNA and CDR2 YNFKEQ. J was trimmed by 5 bases and V by 3 bases; bases with no gene match: 3. The chain's CDR3 is CASSHSGTNEQYF. The DNA of the CDR3 is TGTGCCAGCAGCCATAGCGGGACTAACGAGCAGTACTTC.

About this clone itself: Other DNA sequences in this sample translate to the same CDR3. This chain links TRBV6-1 with TRBJ1-2, with D unclear. Germline CDR1 and CDR2: MNHNS and SASEGT. The CDR3 sequence is 13 residues long. Trimming shortened V by 3 bases and J by 3 bases, and 8 bases separated the two germline ends. In nucleotides, the CDR3 is TGTGCCAGCAGTGATGGGCGGTACTATGGCTACACCTTC. Protein sequence: CASSDGRYYGYTF.

The chain uses TRBV15 and TRBJ2-6, with D unresolved. V shed 8 bases and J shed 0 bases, with 5 bases lying between them. The V gene's germline CDR1 is LNHNV and CDR2 YYDKDF (reference sequence). The CDR3 runs to 13 residues. Here the CDR3 reads CATGISGANVLTF. In DNA, the CDR3 is TGTGCCACCGGGATCTCTGGGGCCAACGTCCTGACTTTC.

The chain has TRBV7-6 and TRBJ2-1, with TRBD1 matching 8 bases. The V gene end was trimmed by 0 bases and the J gene end by 4 bases; junction bases not matched to a gene: 8. This CDR3 region has 17 residues. The germline CDR1 and CDR2 sequences are SGHVS and FNYEAQ. CDR3 in amino acids: CASSLAFGTGPYNEQFF. As DNA, the CDR3 is TGTGCCAGCAGCTTAGCCTTCGGGACAGGACCTTACAATGAGCAGTTCTTC.

This clone was counted only a few times. This chain uses TRBV2 with TRBJ2-1; D remains ambiguous. CDR3 size: 11 residues. CDR1 SNHLY and CDR2 FYNNEI come from the germline V gene. Deletions cut 1 base from V and 7 bases from J, with 2 bases between. This CDR3 is CASSEENEQFF. CDR3 coding DNA: TGTGCCAGCAGTGAAGAAAATGAGCAGTTCTTC.

J is TRBJ2-5 and V is TRBV30; D remains ambiguous. Trimming removed 1 base from V and 1 base from J, with 10 bases in between. Germline V gene sequence: CDR1 GTSNPN, CDR2 SVGIG (reference sequence). CDR3 length: 14 amino acids. The CDR3 DNA is TGTGCCTGGAGTGGTGGACGGTTCCAAGAGACCCAGTACTTC. Translation: CAWSGGRFQETQYF.

This clone was seen only a few times. The CDR3 DNA reads as TGTGCCATCCCTGAGGCAAGGAGCTCCTACAATGAGCAGTTCTTC. Amino acids: CAIPEARSSYNEQFF. The V and J genes are TRBV7-9 and TRBJ2-1; D not resolved. V lost 10 bases to trimming and J lost 0 bases, with 16 bases between them. Germline CDR1 reads SEHNR; CDR2 reads FQNEAQ (reference sequence). The CDR3 covers 15 residues.

This chain uses TRBV15 with TRBJ2-3; 11 bases map to TRBD1. The V gene's germline CDR1 is LNHNV and CDR2 YYDKDF (reference sequence). The junction had 7 bases not matched to a gene; V was cut back by 4 bases and J by 4 bases. There are 16 residues in the CDR3. In nucleotides, the CDR3 is TGTGCCACCAGCACCCGGACAGGGGGCTTCGCAGATACGCAGTATTTT. This sequence encodes CATSTRTGGFADTQYF.

This chain's CDR3 is CAWSETPSGRGYTF. CDR3 nucleotide sequence: TGTGCCTGGAGTGAGACCCCGTCAGGGAGGGGCTACACCTTC. V gene TRBV30 combines with J gene TRBJ1-2, with D maybe TRBD1 (5 bases). Germline values: CDR1 GTSNPN, CDR2 SVGIG (reference sequence). Trimming took off 1 base at V and 8 bases at J, with 17 bases between the two ends. The CDR3 contains 14 residues.

J is TRBJ2-5 and V is TRBV10-3; 8 bases are shared with TRBD1. Germline V gives CDR1 ENHRY, CDR2 SYGVKD. After removal of 3 bases from V and 4 bases from J, the junction contained 1 base not matched to a gene. CDR3 length: 13 amino acids. This chain's CDR3 is CAISDGQGETQYF. The CDR3 DNA reads TGTGCCATCAGTGACGGACAGGGAGAGACCCAGTACTTC.

The rearrangement uses TRBV30 and TRBJ2-1; D is uncertain. The V and J ends lost 2 bases and 9 bases respectively, with 8 bases between them. Germline loops: CDR1 GTSNPN, CDR2 SVGIG (reference sequence). CDR3 size: 11 residues. The CDR3 spells CAWSPFGEQFF. CDR3 sequence (DNA): TGTGCCTGGAGTCCCTTCGGTGAGCAGTTCTTC.

The V and J genes are TRBV5-1 and TRBJ2-7; D uncertain. Trimming cost V 0 bases and J 0 bases, with 10 bases left between them. The CDR3 has 15 amino acids. The germline V gene encodes CDR1 SGHRS and CDR2 YFSETQ. The CDR3 sequence is CASSLGDFTSYEQYF. The CDR3 bases are TGCGCCAGCAGCTTGGGTGATTTCACCTCCTACGAGCAGTACTTC.

This chain connects TRBV23-1 to TRBJ1-5, with a possible D match to TRBD1 (5 bases). TRBV23-1 counts as an open reading frame of uncertain function. Trimming removed 10 bases from V and 3 bases from J, with 13 bases in between. CDR3 length: 13 residues. The CDR3, as DNA: TGCGCCAACCGGAGGGGCTCCAATCAGCCCCAGCATTTT. Protein sequence: CANRRGSNQPQHF.